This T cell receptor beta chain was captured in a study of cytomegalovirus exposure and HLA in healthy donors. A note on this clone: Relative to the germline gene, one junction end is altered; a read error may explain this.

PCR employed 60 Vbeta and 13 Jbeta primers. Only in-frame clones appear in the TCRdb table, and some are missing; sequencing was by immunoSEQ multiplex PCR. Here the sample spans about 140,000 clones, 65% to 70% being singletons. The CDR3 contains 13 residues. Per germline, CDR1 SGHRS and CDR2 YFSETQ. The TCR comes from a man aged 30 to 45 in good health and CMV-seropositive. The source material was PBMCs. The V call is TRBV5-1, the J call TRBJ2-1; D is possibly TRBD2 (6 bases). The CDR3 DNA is TGCGCCAGCAGCTTGGGACCGGGACTCTCCTCCATCTTC. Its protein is CASSLGPGLSSIF.